Below are 25 T cell receptor beta chains sequenced from a single sample in a study of identical twins. TCRdb re-called the 5' RACE reads through MiXCR, storing one row per CDR3 protein. The sample holds 500,000 to 650,000 distinct CDR3 sequences, roughly 7.1% seen once. These same data were also listed under a study on yellow fever vaccine responses in identical twins.

Sequencing was done on a sample of PBMCs. All receptors derive from a woman under 30 in good health.

This clonotype was seen more than once but under ten times. V gene TRBV11-1 combines with J gene TRBJ2-1; TRBD2 is a possible D gene (5 bases). CDR1 and CDR2 from the germline V gene are SGHAT and FQDESV (reference sequence). The CDR3 has 15 amino acids. V was shortened by 5 bases and J by 0 bases, with 11 bases between the two germline ends. CDR3 in DNA: TGTGCCAGCAGCACGACTATAAACTCCTACAATGAGCAGTTCTTC. Translated, it gives CASSTTINSYNEQFF.

This clonotype was counted at least ten times. The chain has TRBV4-2 and TRBJ1-2; 9 nucleotides agree with TRBD1. CDR3 length: 15 residues. Germline CDR1 is LGHNA and CDR2 is YNFKEQ. The V and J ends lost 0 bases and 7 bases, in that order; junction bases with no gene match: 6. DNA of the CDR3: TGTGCCAGCAGCCAAGATTTCACAGGGGGCGGTGGCTACACCTTC. It specifies CASSQDFTGGGGYTF.

This chain joins TRBV11-2 and TRBJ1-1; TRBD1 might be the D (5 bases). This CDR3 comprises 14 residues. Deletions cut 3 bases from V and 5 bases from J, with 13 bases between. The germline V gene has CDR1 SGHAT and CDR2 FQNNGV. CDR3 region: CASSFVSGQTEAFF. CDR3 sequence (DNA): TGTGCCAGCAGCTTTGTGTCGGGGCAAACTGAAGCTTTCTTT.

This clonotype came up many times. The rearrangement links TRBV12-3 or TRBV12-4 to TRBJ2-1; D is unclear. The CDR3 extends over 13 amino acids. The V end lost 8 bases, the J end lost 7 bases, and 15 bases lay between the germline ends. The DNA of the CDR3 is TGTGCCAGCGTCGAGGTGGGCCCTAATGAGCAGTTCTTC. Protein product: CASVEVGPNEQFF.

The V call is TRBV29-1, the J call TRBJ1-1; 10 nucleotides line up with TRBD1. Germline V gene lookup returns CDR1 SQVTM and CDR2 ANQGSEA. V dropped 5 bases and J dropped 4; count of bases not matched to a gene: 7. The length of the CDR3 is 14 residues. The CDR3 sequence: CSVTDRGLGTEAFF. In nucleotides, the CDR3 is TGCAGCGTTACCGACAGGGGGCTAGGCACTGAAGCTTTCTTT. Supplemented by reference TRBV29-1 and TRBJ1-1, the full variable domain reads SAVISQKPSRDICQRGTSLTIQCQVDSQVTMMFWYRQQPGQSLTLIATANQGSEATYESGFVIDKFPISRPNLTFSTLTVSNMSPEDSSIYLCSVTDRGLGTEAFFGQGTRLTVV.

This clonotype was counted only a few times. J is TRBJ2-1 and V is TRBV3-1; 9 nucleotides line up with TRBD1. The junction had 6 bases not matched to a gene; V was cut back by 2 bases and J by 4 bases. The CDR3 has 16 amino acids. CDR1 and CDR2 (germline): LGHDT, YNNKEL (reference sequence). The DNA for the CDR3 is TGTGCCAGCAGCCAATGGGACAGGGTATCTTACAATGAGCAGTTCTTC. Its protein is CASSQWDRVSYNEQFF.

A remark on this clonotype: Germline is not matched at one junction end, which may reflect a read error. The J gene is TRBJ2-7, the V gene TRBV20-1; 16 bases line up with TRBD2. The CDR3 runs 17 residues. Germline lookup yields CDR1 DFQATT and CDR2 SNEGSKA (reference sequence). The CDR3 loop is CCANRVGTSGRVYEQYF. CDR3 sequence (DNA): TGCTGTGCTAACAGGGTCGGGACTAGCGGGAGGGTCTACGAGCAGTACTTC.

The chain combines TRBV27 with TRBJ2-1, with 8 positions matching TRBD1. The germline V gene has CDR1 MNHEY and CDR2 SMNVEV (reference sequence). V shed 3 bases, J shed 2 bases, and the junction held 6 bases outside the gene matches. CDR3 length: 16 residues. Here the CDR3 reads CASSFEGDRPYNEQFF. The CDR3 nucleotides are TGTGCCAGCAGTTTTGAGGGGGACAGGCCCTACAATGAGCAGTTCTTC.

This clonotype was observed a few times. The chain employs TRBV9 and TRBJ2-1; D is unresolved. The ends were cut back, 0 bases at V and 7 bases at J, with 11 bases in the middle. This CDR3 spans 14 amino acids. CDR1 and CDR2 (germline): SGDLS, YYNGEE. The chain's CDR3 is CASSVGLGSNEQFF. The CDR3 nucleotides read TGTGCCAGCAGCGTAGGTCTGGGATCAAATGAGCAGTTCTTC.

V usage is TRBV20-1 and J usage is TRBJ2-5, with no clear D. Trimming took off 0 bases at V and 5 bases at J, with 13 bases between the two ends. The CDR3 consists of 14 residues. From germline, CDR1 is DFQATT and CDR2 SNEGSKA (reference sequence). CDR3 in amino acids: CSARDLGRWETQYF. In nucleotides, the CDR3 is TGCAGTGCTAGAGATCTGGGCCGTTGGGAGACCCAGTACTTC.

This clonotype was picked up many times. The rearrangement uses TRBV20-1 and TRBJ2-2, with D perhaps TRBD1 (6 bases). This CDR3 spans 15 amino acids. Trimming removed 5 bases at V and 1 base at J, with 14 bases between. Germline values: CDR1 DFQATT, CDR2 SNEGSKA (reference sequence). Here the CDR3 reads CSAEDSKLNTGELFF. The CDR3 bases are TGCAGTGCTGAGGACAGCAAGCTGAACACCGGGGAGCTGTTTTTT.

The chain links TRBV7-2 to TRBJ1-5; D not resolved. The CDR3 is 15 amino acids. Trimming pared 5 bases from V and 5 bases from J, leaving 16 bases between. Germline-derived CDR1 and CDR2 are SGHTA and FQGNSA. In nucleotides, the CDR3 is TGTGCCAGCAGCCCGGGTCCCCCGCTTGATCAGCCCCAGCATTTT. Protein product: CASSPGPPLDQPQHF. The full variable domain, in which reference TRBV7-2 and TRBJ1-5 provide the parts outside the CDR3, is GAGVSQSPSNKVTEKGKDVELRCDPISGHTALYWYRQSLGQGLEFLIYFQGNSAPDKSGLPSDRFSAERTGGSVSTLTIQRTQQEDSAVYLCASSPGPPLDQPQHFGDGTRLSIL.

This chain links TRBV9 with TRBJ2-1; D is unclear. There are 11 residues in the CDR3. Germline V CDR1 and CDR2: SGDLS, YYNGEE. With 0 bases removed from V and 11 bases from J, the gap between germline ends came to 6 bases. CDR3 loop: CASSVASKQFF. CDR3 sequence (DNA): TGTGCCAGCAGCGTAGCTTCGAAGCAGTTCTTC.

The chain couples TRBV6-1 to TRBJ2-1, with TRBD1 matching over 12 bases. V was clipped by 0 bases and J by 5 bases; unmatched bases: 5. Per germline, CDR1 MNHNS and CDR2 SASEGT. This CDR3 is 17 amino acids long. CDR3 amino acids: CASSEALGTGGNNEQFF. In DNA, the CDR3 is TGTGCCAGCAGTGAAGCGTTGGGGACAGGGGGCAACAATGAGCAGTTCTTC.

A few counts support this clonotype. The V call is TRBV7-9, the J call TRBJ2-1; D might be TRBD1 or TRBD2, each matching 5 bases. This CDR3 has 14 residues. V lost 1 base and J lost 8, with 12 bases in between. Germline lookup yields CDR1 SEHNR and CDR2 FQNEAQ (reference sequence). The CDR3, as DNA: TGTGCCAGCAGCTTAGGGGGACGGCACGATGAGCAGTTCTTC. As protein: CASSLGGRHDEQFF.

This clonotype was detected many times. V usage is TRBV5-1 and J usage is TRBJ1-2; D unresolved. Trimming took off 1 base at V and 7 bases at J, with 14 bases between the two ends. Germline CDR1 and CDR2: SGHRS and YFSETQ. CDR3 length equals 14 residues. The CDR3 nucleotides are TGCGCCAGCAGCTTGAACGAGATCTCCAGTGGCTACACCTTC. Translated, it gives CASSLNEISSGYTF.

With respect to this clonotype: At one of its ends the junction is not consistent with the germline gene, which may arise from a read error. This rearrangement joins TRBV12-3 or TRBV12-4 to TRBJ2-2, with D perhaps TRBD2 (5 bases). The CDR3 has 19 amino acids. The CDR3: CTSSLALIVSNANTGELFF. In DNA, the CDR3 is TGTACCAGCAGTTTAGCGCTAATAGTCAGCAACGCGAACACCGGGGAGCTGTTTTTT.

This clonotype turned up a few times. The rearrangement links TRBV29-1 to TRBJ2-3; tentatively, D is TRBD1 (6 bases). This CDR3 is 16 amino acids long. Trimming took off 6 bases at V and 5 bases at J, with 24 bases between the two ends. Germline V CDR1 and CDR2: SQVTM, ANQGSEA. CDR3 sequence: CSVGAVTGSGKDTQYF. CDR3 bases: TGCAGCGTCGGGGCTGTCACAGGGTCTGGTAAAGATACGCAGTATTTT.

Many counts were recorded for this clonotype. This chain uses TRBV20-1 with TRBJ2-5; D possibly corresponds to TRBD2 (6 bases). Germline V lookup: CDR1 DFQATT, CDR2 SNEGSKA (reference sequence). The CDR3 loop spans 14 amino acids. V was pared by 3 bases and J by 2 bases, with 13 bases between. The CDR3 bases are TGCAGTGCTAGCATCCGACTAGTTCAAGAGACCCAGTACTTC. It yields the protein CSASIRLVQETQYF.

The rearrangement links TRBV7-6 to TRBJ2-1, with 11 positions matching TRBD1. V was clipped by 5 bases and J by 4 bases; unmatched bases: 7. The CDR3 has 16 residues. Germline V gives CDR1 SGHVS, CDR2 FNYEAQ. The CDR3 nucleotides read TGTGCCAGCAGCCTAAGGACAGGGGGCATGTACAATGAGCAGTTCTTC. It is translated as CASSLRTGGMYNEQFF.

This clonotype was detected many times. This sequence joins TRBV29-1 and TRBJ2-3; TRBD1 aligns across 7 bases. Germline CDR1 is SQVTM and CDR2 is ANQGSEA. The CDR3 totals 14 residues. Germline trimming cut 3 bases from V and 2 bases from J; bases unmatched to any gene: 5. The CDR3 coding sequence is TGCAGCGTTGATCGAGGGGGCCCCACAGATACGCAGTATTTT. The encoded protein is CSVDRGGPTDTQYF.

The rearrangement links TRBV10-3 to TRBJ2-3; 8 bases agree with TRBD2. The germline CDR1 and CDR2 sequences are ENHRY and SYGVKD. The CDR3 consists of 19 residues. The J segment lost 2 bases and the V segment lost 5 bases, leaving 18 bases of the junction unmatched. This CDR3 is CAISKDRLASRPTTDTQYF. DNA of the CDR3: TGTGCCATCAGTAAGGATCGACTAGCGTCTCGCCCCACCACAGATACGCAGTATTTT.

This clonotype was seen a handful of times. The chain combines TRBV19 with TRBJ2-7; TRBD2 matches 7 bases. CDR1 LNHDA and CDR2 SQIVND come from the germline V gene (reference sequence). The J segment lost 0 bases and the V segment lost 4 bases, leaving 6 bases of the junction unmatched. The CDR3 spans 15 residues. The CDR3 region is CASSSLAAGSYEQYF. The CDR3 nucleotides are TGTGCCAGTAGTAGTCTAGCGGCGGGCTCCTACGAGCAGTACTTC.

This clonotype appeared a few times. The CDR3 is CASSDMARLAVHF. The DNA for the CDR3 is TGTGCCAGCAGTGATATGGCGCGCTTGGCGGTACACTTT. This chain joins TRBV2 and TRBJ1-6; D is unresolved. Germline V lookup: CDR1 SNHLY, CDR2 FYNNEI. Trimming stripped 3 bases from V and 19 bases from J, with 19 bases between. The CDR3 sequence is 13 residues long.

This clonotype has more than one count but fewer than ten. The rearrangement joins TRBV20-1 to TRBJ2-1; 7 bases match TRBD1. Germline trimming cut 4 bases from V and 5 bases from J; bases unmatched to any gene: 11. The CDR3 length is 15 residues. Germline CDR1 is DFQATT and CDR2 is SNEGSKA (reference sequence). The CDR3 DNA reads as TGCAGTGCTAAAAGCGGCCAGGGGGTCCACAATGAGCAGTTCTTC. As protein: CSAKSGQGVHNEQFF.